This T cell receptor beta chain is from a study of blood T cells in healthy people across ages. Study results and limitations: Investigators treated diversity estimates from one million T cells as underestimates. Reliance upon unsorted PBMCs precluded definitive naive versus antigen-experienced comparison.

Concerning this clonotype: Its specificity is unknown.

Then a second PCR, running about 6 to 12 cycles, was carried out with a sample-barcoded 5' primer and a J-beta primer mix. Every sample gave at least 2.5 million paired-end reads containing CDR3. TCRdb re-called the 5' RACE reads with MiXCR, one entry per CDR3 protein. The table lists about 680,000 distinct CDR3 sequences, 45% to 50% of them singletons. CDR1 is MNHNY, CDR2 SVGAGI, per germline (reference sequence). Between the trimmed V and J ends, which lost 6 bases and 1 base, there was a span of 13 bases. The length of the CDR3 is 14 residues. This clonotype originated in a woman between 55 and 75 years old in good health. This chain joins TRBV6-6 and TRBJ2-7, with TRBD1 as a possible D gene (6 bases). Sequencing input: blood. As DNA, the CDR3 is TGTGCCAGCAGGACACAGGGCCTTTCCTACGAGCAGTACTTC. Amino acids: CASRTQGLSYEQYF.